One and the same sample provided the 16 T cell receptor beta chains below, sequenced in a study of graft-versus-host responses after intestinal transplantation. Their specific antigens are unknown. Here immunoSEQ multiplex PCR was the method, and the copy in TCRdb shows in-frame clones only, minus some. The sample has about 120,000 clones; about 95% are singletons. The starting material was unstimulated CD8+ T cells sorted from spleen or lymph node cells, obtained before intestinal transplant. These TCRs come from a human donor who received an intestinal transplant.

This clone was picked up one time. The chain carries TRBV11-1 and TRBJ2-3; D is unclear. Germline V lookup: CDR1 SGHAT, CDR2 FQDESV (reference sequence). V was trimmed by 5 bases and J by 5 bases, leaving 14 bases between them. The CDR3 consists of 14 residues. The CDR3 nucleotides are TGTGCCAGCAGCCCAGACTCCCTTCAAGATACGCAGTATTTT. The encoded protein is CASSPDSLQDTQYF. Full variable domain (remainder filled in from reference TRBV11-1 and TRBJ2-3): EAEVAQSPRYKITEKSQAVAFWCDPISGHATLYWYRQILGQGPELLVQFQDESVVDDSQLPKDRFSAERLKGVDSTLKIQPAELGDSAMYLCASSPDSLQDTQYFGPGTRLTVL.

This chain joins TRBV5-1 and TRBJ2-3; D gene uncertain. The V end was cut by 4 bases, the J end by 10 bases, with 16 bases between. The CDR3 is 13 residues long. Looked up from germline, CDR1 is SGHRS and CDR2 is YFSETQ. CDR3 region: CASSPRYIASQYF. The CDR3 DNA sequence: TGCGCCAGCAGCCCGAGATACATAGCCTCGCAGTATTTT.

V gene TRBV6-5 combines with J gene TRBJ2-1, with 11 bases lining up with TRBD2. In germline, CDR1 is MNHEY, CDR2 SVGAGI. This CDR3 is built from 15 residues. V was clipped by 5 bases and J by 7 bases; unmatched bases: 7. The CDR3 coding sequence is TGTGCCAGCAGTCCCACTAGCGGGAGTCAGAATGAGCAGTTCTTC. Its protein is CASSPTSGSQNEQFF.

This sequence joins TRBV30 and TRBJ1-1; D gene uncertain. The V gene's germline CDR1 is GTSNPN and CDR2 SVGIG (reference sequence). The CDR3 loop spans 14 amino acids. Deletions cut 7 bases from V and 0 bases from J, with 15 bases between. The CDR3 coding sequence is TGTGCCTATTCGAGGTCCTTCATGAACACTGAAGCTTTCTTT. Amino acid sequence: CAYSRSFMNTEAFF.

The chain employs TRBV30 and TRBJ1-2, with TRBD1 identical over 9 bases. J was trimmed by 3 bases and V by 0 bases; bases with no gene match: 11. The CDR3 is made up of 17 amino acids. The germline V gene encodes CDR1 GTSNPN and CDR2 SVGIG (reference sequence). Here the CDR3 reads CAWSVLAGQGPYYGYTF. In DNA form, the CDR3 reads TGTGCCTGGAGTGTACTAGCGGGACAGGGCCCTTACTATGGCTACACCTTC.

The chain recombines TRBV7-3 with TRBJ2-6, with D perhaps being TRBD1 or TRBD2 (5 bases each). Germline V lookup: CDR1 SGHTA, CDR2 FQGTGA. This CDR3 is built from 15 residues. V was clipped by 5 bases and J by 2 bases, with 10 bases between them. The CDR3 DNA follows: TGTGCCAGCAGCGCATTGGGGGCTGGGGCCAACGTCCTGACTTTC. Translating gives CASSALGAGANVLTF. The full variable domain, its missing parts supplied by reference TRBV7-3 and TRBJ2-6, is GAGVSQTPSNKVTEKGKYVELRCDPISGHTALYWYRQSLGQGPEFLIYFQGTGAADDSGLPNDRFFAVRPEGSVSTLKIQRTERGDSAVYLCASSALGAGANVLTFGAGSRLTVL.

This clone was recorded only once. This chain joins TRBV5-1 and TRBJ2-7, with D possibly TRBD2 on 5 matching bases. Germline CDR1 SGHRS, CDR2 YFSETQ. Trimming took 4 bases from V and 2 from J, leaving 25 bases between them. This CDR3 region has 18 residues. CDR3 coding DNA: TGCGCCAGCAGCCTACGAATGATAGAGGGCCTAGGAGCCTACGAGCAGTACTTC. Residues: CASSLRMIEGLGAYEQYF.

The CDR3 sequence is CASSLEGTPYSPLHF. The CDR3 nucleotides read TGTGCCAGCAGTTTAGAAGGTACCCCCTATTCACCCCTCCACTTT. The V and J genes are TRBV28 and TRBJ1-6, with D hard to call. CDR1 MDHEN and CDR2 SYDVKM come from the germline V gene. The V gene lost 2 bases and the J gene lost 8 bases, with 13 bases spanning the gap. The length of the CDR3 is 15 residues.

A word on this clone: An end of the junction differs from the germline gene, which may be a read error. The rearrangement uses TRBV11-1 and TRBJ2-1; D could derive from TRBD1 or TRBD2 (5 bases each). CDR3 size: 16 residues. Germline assignment: CDR1 SGHAT and CDR2 FQDESV (reference sequence). CDR3 in DNA: TGTGCCAGCAGCTGGTCGGAACAGGACTCCGACAATGAGCAGTTCTTC. This gives the protein CASSWSEQDSDNEQFF. Based on the CDR3 plus reference TRBV11-1 and TRBJ2-1, the full variable domain is EAEVAQSPRYKITEKSQAVAFWCDPISGHATLYWYRQILGQGPELLVQFQDESVVDDSQLPKDRFSAERLKGVDSTLKIQPAELGDSAMYLCASSWSEQDSDNEQFFGPGTRLTVL.

The V gene is TRBV9, the J gene TRBJ2-1, with 11 bases fitting TRBD2. In germline, CDR1 is SGDLS, CDR2 YYNGEE. The CDR3 loop spans 19 amino acids. Unmatched junction bases numbered 12, after V lost 3 bases and J lost 1 base. The CDR3 is CASSDSLSGRALSYNEQFF. The DNA of the CDR3 is TGTGCCAGCAGCGACTCCCTTAGCGGGAGGGCCCTATCCTACAATGAGCAGTTCTTC. The full variable domain, completed using reference TRBV9 and TRBJ2-1, is DSGVTQTPKHLITATGQRVTLRCSPRSGDLSVYWYQQSLDQGLQFLIQYYNGEERAKGNILERFSAQQFPDLHSELNLSSLELGDSALYFCASSDSLSGRALSYNEQFFGPGTRLTVL.

The chain links TRBV4-3 to TRBJ2-1; possibly TRBD1 for D (5 bases). Per germline, CDR1 LGHNA and CDR2 YSLEER. V was shortened by 4 bases and J by 4 bases, with 8 bases between the two germline ends. The CDR3 loop spans 13 amino acids. The CDR3 nucleotides are TGCGCCAGCAGCCCCGACAGATACAATGAGCAGTTCTTC. Encoded protein: CASSPDRYNEQFF.

The V gene is TRBV5-1, the J gene TRBJ1-1; TRBD1 might be the D (6 bases). The CDR3 runs 16 residues. In germline, CDR1 is SGHRS, CDR2 YFSETQ. Between the trimmed V and J ends, which lost 0 bases and 0 bases, there was a span of 12 bases. The CDR3 reads CASSLGYRVLNTEAFF. CDR3 nucleotides: TGCGCCAGCAGCTTGGGCTACAGGGTGTTGAACACTGAAGCTTTCTTT.

This chain uses TRBV28 with TRBJ1-1, with TRBD1 matching over 7 bases. The CDR3 extends over 14 amino acids. The germline gives CDR1 MDHEN, CDR2 SYDVKM. The V and J ends lost 1 base and 6 bases, in that order; junction bases with no gene match: 5. DNA of the CDR3: TGTGCCAGCAGTTTATATGCAGGGGGAGCTGAAGCTTTCTTT. It encodes CASSLYAGGAEAFF.

This clone showed up just once. The chain couples TRBV28 to TRBJ2-7; perhaps D is TRBD1 or TRBD2 (5 bases each). CDR3 length equals 15 residues. The V and J ends lost 1 base and 2 bases respectively, with 12 bases between them. The germline CDR1 and CDR2 sequences are MDHEN and SYDVKM. The CDR3 loop is CASSLLRGFAYEQYF. CDR3 coding DNA: TGTGCCAGCAGTTTATTGAGGGGATTTGCCTACGAGCAGTACTTC.

The J gene is TRBJ1-1, the V gene TRBV6-1, with D possibly TRBD1 on 5 matching bases. CDR3 length equals 18 residues. Between the trimmed V and J ends, which lost 4 bases and 3 bases, there was a span of 24 bases. Germline-derived CDR1 and CDR2 are MNHNS and SASEGT. The CDR3 DNA is TGTGCCAGCAGTGGAGGGGTCTTGGGTCCGTACCCAGACACTGAAGCTTTCTTT. As protein: CASSGGVLGPYPDTEAFF.

In DNA, the CDR3 is TGTGCCAGCAGCGCGAACAGGGTTATGAACACTGAAGCTTTCTTT. Its protein is CASSANRVMNTEAFF. This chain joins TRBV9 and TRBJ1-1; D perhaps matches TRBD1 (6 bases). Germline V CDR1 and CDR2: SGDLS, YYNGEE. CDR3 length: 15 amino acids. V lost 3 bases, J lost 0 bases, and 12 bases lay in between.